Below are 5 T cell receptor beta chains sequenced from a single sample in a study of beta chain features in type 1 diabetes. General study results and limits: All four CD4+ subsets from Type 1 diabetes patients carried moderately but significantly shorter TCRB CDR3s.

The authors reverse transcribed all of the isolated RNA, so sequencing captured expressed TCRB transcripts. Sequencing was performed with immunoSEQ multiplex PCR; in TCRdb, only in-frame clones are kept and a portion is missing. The sample records some 370,000 clones, around 9.6% being singletons. These receptors have no known antigen. The sequenced material came from central memory CD4+ T cells from blood. The source of these receptors is a man aged 30 to 45 with type 1 diabetes.

V and J are TRBV7-2 and TRBJ2-1; tentative D call: TRBD2 (5 bases). The V end was cut by 2 bases, the J end by 3 bases, with 8 bases between. This CDR3 contains 14 residues. Germline assignment: CDR1 SGHTA and CDR2 FQGNSA. The CDR3 loop is CASSLFGDYNEQFF. The CDR3 DNA sequence: TGTGCCAGCAGCTTATTCGGGGACTACAATGAGCAGTTCTTC. Combining the CDR3 with reference TRBV7-2 and TRBJ2-1 gives the whole variable domain GAGVSQSPSNKVTEKGKDVELRCDPISGHTALYWYRQSLGQGLEFLIYFQGNSAPDKSGLPSDRFSAERTGGSVSTLTIQRTQQEDSAVYLCASSLFGDYNEQFFGPGTRLTVL.

This clone was counted only a few times. The chain employs TRBV5-1 and TRBJ2-5; D is uncertain. CDR3 length equals 13 residues. Deletions cut 4 bases from V and 2 bases from J, with 9 bases between. Germline loops: CDR1 SGHRS, CDR2 YFSETQ. Here the CDR3 reads CASSGVGQETQYF. As DNA, the CDR3 is TGCGCCAGCAGCGGGGTCGGTCAAGAGACCCAGTACTTC.

The V call is TRBV27, the J call TRBJ2-4; no definite D call. The CDR3 spans 11 residues. The V and J ends lost 2 bases and 7 bases respectively, with 3 bases between them. Germline V gives CDR1 MNHEY, CDR2 SMNVEV (reference sequence). CDR3 residues: CASSLANIQYF. DNA of the CDR3: TGTGCCAGCAGTTTAGCGAACATTCAGTACTTC.

The chain uses TRBV27 and TRBJ2-1; 8 nucleotides align to TRBD1. Germline lookup yields CDR1 MNHEY and CDR2 SMNVEV (reference sequence). Trimming removed 3 bases from V and 6 bases from J; junction bases left unmatched: 7. The CDR3 extends over 15 amino acids. CDR3 sequence reads: CASSFLGTGSNEQFF. CDR3 coding DNA: TGTGCCAGCAGTTTCCTCGGGACAGGATCCAATGAGCAGTTCTTC.

The CDR3 region is CASSRPTDTQYF. The CDR3 region has the DNA TGTGCCAGCAGCCGTCCCACAGATACGCAGTATTTT. This chain connects TRBV27 to TRBJ2-3, with D uncertain. Germline CDR1 reads MNHEY; CDR2 reads SMNVEV (reference sequence). This CDR3 contains 12 residues. Trimming removed 6 bases from V and 2 bases from J, with 6 bases in between.